This passage covers 25 T cell receptor beta chains from one sample sequenced in a study of identical twins. Each CDR3 protein gets one entry after TCRdb re-called the 5' RACE reads with MiXCR. This table holds 690,000 or so distinct CDR3 sequences, less than 10% found once. These data were likewise used in another study, on yellow fever vaccine responses in identical twins.

The sample was PBMCs. These receptors came from a woman younger than 30 in good health.

The sample holds many counts of this clonotype. V gene TRBV10-3 combines with J gene TRBJ1-1; D unresolved. The CDR3 length is 8 residues. V was cut by 10 bases and J by 11 bases, with 8 bases left in between. Germline loops: CDR1 ENHRY, CDR2 SYGVKD. Here the CDR3 DNA reads TGTGCCAAGGAGACCGCTTTCTTT. Its translation: CAKETAFF.

This clonotype has a handful of counts. The V gene is TRBV7-3, the J gene TRBJ2-7, with 7 bases that match TRBD1. This CDR3 spans 15 amino acids. Germline CDR1 SGHTA, CDR2 FQGTGA. V lost 1 base to trimming and J lost 5 bases; unmatched junction nucleotides: 8. The CDR3 reads CASSLMTGTVHEQYF. The CDR3 DNA sequence: TGTGCCAGCAGCTTAATGACAGGGACAGTCCACGAGCAGTACTTC. Full variable domain (remainder filled in from reference TRBV7-3 and TRBJ2-7): GAGVSQTPSNKVTEKGKYVELRCDPISGHTALYWYRQSLGQGPEFLIYFQGTGAADDSGLPNDRFFAVRPEGSVSTLKIQRTERGDSAVYLCASSLMTGTVHEQYFGPGTRLTVT.

This clonotype came up many times. This sequence joins TRBV7-9 and TRBJ1-2; D is undetermined. CDR1 is SEHNR and CDR2 is FQNEAQ in the germline V gene (reference sequence). The V and J ends lost 2 bases and 1 base respectively, with 5 bases between them. The CDR3 loop spans 13 amino acids. CDR3 residues: CASSLTLNYGYTF. CDR3 in DNA: TGTGCCAGCAGCTTAACGCTTAACTATGGCTACACCTTC. Full variable domain (outside the CDR3, taken from reference TRBV7-9 and TRBJ1-2): DTGVSQNPRHKITKRGQNVTFRCDPISEHNRLYWYRQTLGQGPEFLTYFQNEAQLEKSRLLSDRFSAERPKGSFSTLEIQRTEQGDSAMYLCASSLTLNYGYTFGSGTRLTVV.

This clonotype has more than one count but fewer than ten. The chain is built from TRBV20-1 and TRBJ2-7; TRBD1 matches at 7 bases. V lost 1 base and J lost 6; bases outside the gene matches: 9. CDR1 and CDR2 (germline): DFQATT, SNEGSKA (reference sequence). The CDR3 runs to 14 residues. The CDR3 region is CSARVPQGVAEQYF. The CDR3 bases are TGCAGTGCTAGAGTTCCGCAGGGGGTGGCCGAGCAGTACTTC.

This clonotype appeared a few times. The V call is TRBV7-8, the J call TRBJ2-5, with 8 bases aligning to TRBD2. This CDR3 region has 14 residues. Germline assignment: CDR1 SGHVS and CDR2 FQNEAQ. The V segment lost 4 bases and the J segment 5 bases; nucleotides outside the gene matches: 6. CDR3 sequence reads: CASSSTSVAETQYF. DNA of the CDR3: TGTGCCAGCAGCTCGACTAGCGTAGCTGAGACCCAGTACTTC.

J is TRBJ2-3 and V is TRBV15; 8 bases match TRBD2. This CDR3 has 16 amino acids. The J segment lost 4 bases and the V segment lost 0 bases, leaving 6 bases of the junction unmatched. The germline CDR1 and CDR2 sequences are LNHNV and YYDKDF (reference sequence). The CDR3, as DNA: TGTGCCACCAGCAGAGATCTGCGGGGGGCCGCAGATACGCAGTATTTT. It encodes CATSRDLRGAADTQYF.

This clonotype was recorded at least ten times. V is TRBV12-3 or TRBV12-4 and J is TRBJ1-6; tentative D call: TRBD1 (5 bases). Trimming stripped 5 bases from V and 2 bases from J, with 13 bases between. The CDR3 is 16 residues long. The CDR3: CASSHRLGAYNSPLHF. DNA of the CDR3: TGTGCCAGCAGTCACAGGCTAGGGGCCTATAATTCACCCCTCCACTTT.

V is TRBV7-6 and J is TRBJ2-7; 9 nucleotides line up with TRBD1. The CDR3 is 14 residues long. Per germline, CDR1 SGHVS and CDR2 FNYEAQ. The J segment lost 4 bases and the V segment lost 10 bases, leaving 11 bases of the junction unmatched. CDR3: CAITLDRGGYEQYF. CDR3 DNA sequence: TGTGCCATAACCCTGGACAGGGGCGGGTACGAGCAGTACTTC.

The rearrangement uses TRBV25-1 and TRBJ2-2; no clear D gene. Trimming left V 1 base short and J 4 bases short, with 7 bases between. The CDR3 covers 14 residues. Germline-derived CDR1 and CDR2 are MGHDK and SYGVNS. CDR3 protein: CASSESGFTGELFF. For the CDR3, the DNA is TGTGCCAGCAGTGAATCCGGGTTCACCGGGGAGCTGTTTTTT. Based on the CDR3 plus reference TRBV25-1 and TRBJ2-2, the full variable domain is EADIYQTPRYLVIGTGKKITLECSQTMGHDKMYWYQQDPGMELHLIHYSYGVNSTEKGDLSSESTVSRIRTEHFPLTLESARPSHTSQYLCASSESGFTGELFFGEGSRLTVL.

This clonotype was observed a few times. The CDR3 bases are TGTGCCAGCAGTTTGGACCCCGGCAGGGTTGGCACAGATACGCAGTATTTT. It is translated as CASSLDPGRVGTDTQYF. This chain links TRBV27 with TRBJ2-3; a possible D gene is TRBD1 (5 bases). CDR3 length: 17 residues. Germline lookup yields CDR1 MNHEY and CDR2 SMNVEV (reference sequence). The ends were cut back, 3 bases at V and 1 base at J, with 17 bases in the middle.

This clonotype was seen a few times. Relative to the germline gene, one junction end is altered; a read error may explain this. The chain is built from TRBV20-1 and TRBJ2-3; possibly TRBD1 for D (6 bases). This CDR3 spans 15 amino acids. Germline V gene sequence: CDR1 DFQATT, CDR2 SNEGSKA (reference sequence). The CDR3 DNA reads TGCAGTGCCAGAGGGGGTAGGCTCCGACCAGATACGCAGTATTTT. Translated, it gives CSARGGRLRPDTQYF.

This clonotype was observed at least ten times. The gene calls are TRBV7-8 and TRBJ2-5; unclear D gene. Trimming took 5 bases from V and 0 from J, leaving 7 bases between them. This CDR3 is 13 amino acids long. Germline-derived CDR1 and CDR2 are SGHVS and FQNEAQ. CDR3 region: CASSLDNQETQYF. CDR3 nucleotide sequence: TGTGCCAGCAGCCTGGATAACCAAGAGACCCAGTACTTC.

This clonotype has more than one count but fewer than ten. This could be a read error, since a much larger clone is one nucleotide away. The CDR3 bases are TGTGCCAGCAGTTACCCCTACAATGAGCAGTTCTTC. This gives the protein CASSYPYNEQFF. V is TRBV6-2 or TRBV6-3 and J is TRBJ2-1; D unresolved. Germline assignment: CDR1 MNHEY and CDR2 SVGEGT. The CDR3 is 12 residues long. V shed 2 bases and J shed 2 bases, with 1 base lying between them.

The chain links TRBV20-1 to TRBJ2-5; the D gene is possibly TRBD2 (6 bases). The V and J ends lost 5 bases and 9 bases respectively, with 13 bases between them. Germline CDR1 reads DFQATT; CDR2 reads SNEGSKA (reference sequence). The CDR3 sequence is 11 residues long. The CDR3 is CSAGPREAQYF. The CDR3 coding sequence is TGCAGTGCTGGCCCCAGGGAGGCCCAGTACTTC.

At least ten counts were recorded for this clonotype. The chain combines TRBV12-3 or TRBV12-4 with TRBJ2-1; TRBD2 matches at 10 bases. The CDR3 is made up of 16 amino acids. Trimming at V came to 6 bases and at J to 1 base, leaving 6 bases not matched to a gene. The DNA for the CDR3 is TGTGCCAGCAGCACCCTAGCGGGAGTTTCCTACAATGAGCAGTTCTTC. It codes for CASSTLAGVSYNEQFF.

This clonotype was detected a few times. CDR3 sequence: CASSLVRGSYGYTF. The CDR3 DNA reads as TGCGCCAGCAGCTTGGTCCGCGGGTCCTATGGCTACACCTTC. V is TRBV5-1 and J is TRBJ1-2; D not resolved. V was pared by 0 bases and J by 4 bases, with 10 bases between. CDR1 is SGHRS, CDR2 YFSETQ, per germline. The CDR3 loop spans 14 amino acids. Full variable domain (remainder filled in from reference TRBV5-1 and TRBJ1-2): KAGVTQTPRYLIKTRGQQVTLSCSPISGHRSVSWYQQTPGQGLQFLFEYFSETQRNKGNFPGRFSGRQFSNSRSEMNVSTLELGDSALYLCASSLVRGSYGYTFGSGTRLTVV.

This rearrangement joins TRBV4-2 to TRBJ2-3; the match to TRBD2 covers 14 bases. CDR3 length: 17 amino acids. After removal of 2 bases from V and 4 bases from J, the junction contained 5 bases not matched to a gene. The V gene's germline CDR1 is LGHNA and CDR2 YNFKEQ. The CDR3 spells CASSQYTGLAGADTQYF. In DNA form, the CDR3 reads TGTGCCAGCAGCCAATACACGGGACTAGCGGGAGCAGATACGCAGTATTTT.

The rearrangement links TRBV23-1 to TRBJ1-1, with D possibly being TRBD1 (6 bases). TRBV23-1 is filed as an ORF, its function uncertain. The length of the CDR3 is 13 residues. V lost 10 bases and J lost 1, with 13 bases in between. The CDR3 DNA follows: TGCGCCAAGGACAGCGGGAGGAACACTGAAGCTTTCTTT. This encodes CAKDSGRNTEAFF.

The sample holds a few counts of this clonotype. The rearrangement joins TRBV7-9 to TRBJ1-4; D not certain. Germline CDR1 and CDR2: SEHNR and FQNEAQ (reference sequence). This CDR3 is built from 13 residues. V lost 1 base, J lost 4 bases, and 4 bases lay in between. CDR3 nucleotides: TGTGCCAGCAGCTTAGTCCTTAATGAAAAACTGTTTTTT. Encoded protein: CASSLVLNEKLFF.

This clonotype was recorded at least ten times. The chain uses TRBV24-1 and TRBJ1-5, with a weak D call TRBD1 (5 bases). The CDR3 runs 14 residues. The germline gives CDR1 KGHDR, CDR2 SFDVKD. With 4 bases removed from V and 5 bases from J, the gap between germline ends came to 11 bases. CDR3 in DNA: TGTGCCACCAGTGACTCAGGGAGTTATCAGCCCCAGCATTTT. This encodes CATSDSGSYQPQHF.

This clonotype was seen a few times. This chain links TRBV15 with TRBJ2-5; the match to TRBD1 covers 7 bases. CDR3 length: 15 amino acids. Germline assignment: CDR1 LNHNV and CDR2 YYDKDF (reference sequence). V was pared by 4 bases and J by 3 bases, with 8 bases of the junction left unmatched. The CDR3: CATSNRQGRKETQYF. CDR3 DNA sequence: TGTGCCACCAGCAATCGACAGGGCCGTAAAGAGACCCAGTACTTC.

V and J are TRBV7-9 and TRBJ2-5, with D tentatively TRBD2 (5 bases). The germline V and J ends were trimmed by 4 bases and 1 base, with 16 bases remaining between them. The germline gives CDR1 SEHNR, CDR2 FQNEAQ (reference sequence). The CDR3 spans 16 residues. The CDR3 DNA sequence: TGTGCCAGCAGCTCAGCCCTGGCGGACTCCCAAGAGACCCAGTACTTC. Protein sequence: CASSSALADSQETQYF.

The sample holds one count of this clonotype. The gene calls are TRBV6-2 or TRBV6-3 and TRBJ1-1; no firm D call. The germline V gene encodes CDR1 MNHEY and CDR2 SVGEGT. V lost 2 bases, J lost 1 base, and 11 bases lay in between. This CDR3 spans 15 amino acids. This chain's CDR3 is CASSYRREANTEAFF. Written as DNA, the CDR3 is TGTGCCAGCAGTTACCGAAGGGAGGCGAACACTGAAGCTTTCTTT.

This clonotype has a handful of counts. The CDR3 protein is CASSPGDRDYEQYF. For the CDR3, the DNA is TGTGCCAGCAGCCCTGGGGACAGAGACTACGAGCAGTACTTC. The chain carries TRBV7-9 and TRBJ2-7, with 7 nucleotides matching TRBD1. CDR1 is SEHNR, CDR2 FQNEAQ, per germline (reference sequence). CDR3 length: 14 amino acids. Trimming at V came to 5 bases and at J to 3 bases, leaving 7 bases not matched to a gene. The full variable domain, completed using reference TRBV7-9 and TRBJ2-7, is DTGVSQNPRHKITKRGQNVTFRCDPISEHNRLYWYRQTLGQGPEFLTYFQNEAQLEKSRLLSDRFSAERPKGSFSTLEIQRTEQGDSAMYLCASSPGDRDYEQYFGPGTRLTVT.

The rearrangement links TRBV20-1 to TRBJ2-4; maybe TRBD2 (5 bases). Between the trimmed V and J ends, which lost 0 bases and 1 base, there was a span of 16 bases. In germline, CDR1 is DFQATT, CDR2 SNEGSKA (reference sequence). The length of the CDR3 is 17 residues. CDR3 DNA sequence: TGCAGTGCTAGAGATCTCGGGAAGGCGGCGGCCAAAAACATTCAGTACTTC. Amino acid sequence: CSARDLGKAAAKNIQYF.